The clone carrying this T cell receptor (beta chain) has more than one count but fewer than ten. Sequenced by immunoSEQ multiplex PCR; TCRdb stores in-frame clones only, minus some. The sample consists of 50,000 or so clones, around 90% of them appearing once. The data belong to a study of T cell changes during pregnancy in multiple sclerosis. V gave up 4 bases and J gave up 3 bases, with 10 bases separating them. The V gene's germline CDR1 is GTSNPN and CDR2 SVGIG (reference sequence). The CDR3 runs to 13 residues. This specimen was CD4+ T cells from peripheral blood mononuclear cells, taken in the second trimester of pregnancy. This clonotype was obtained from a female donor with multiple sclerosis, enrolled in a pregnancy study. The V gene is TRBV30, the J gene TRBJ1-5, with no clear D. This CDR3 is CAWNQANNQPQHF. Here the CDR3 DNA reads TGTGCCTGGAACCAGGCAAACAATCAGCCCCAGCATTTT.